This TCR beta chain was sequenced in a study of beta chain features in type 1 diabetes. Broader study findings: TCRB rearrangement may or may not be influenced by HLA type; here this remained unresolved.

The investigators reverse transcribed all of the isolated RNA, so they sequenced expressed TCRB transcripts. TCRdb's table, derived via immunoSEQ multiplex PCR, lists solely in-frame clones and lacks some. The sample has 350,000 to 450,000 clones, around 13% seen once. This clone has a handful of counts. The antigen is undetermined. The CDR3 is 13 amino acids. Germline V gives CDR1 SQVTM, CDR2 ANQGSEA. Trimming removed 4 bases from V and 4 bases from J, with 13 bases in between. The rearrangement links TRBV29-1 to TRBJ2-5; D is unclear. The sequencing sample was made of naive CD4+ T cells from blood. The TCR sequence derives from a man aged 25 to 40 in good health. As DNA, the CDR3 is TGCAGCGTTGCGGGCAGGCTGGGAGAGACCCAGTACTTC. Its protein is CSVAGRLGETQYF.